This note documents a single TCR beta chain sequence. Its antigen is not yet known. No base quality information exists; no much larger clone differs at one position. Whole blood was collected in K2EDTA tubes by collaborating institutions according to the institutions' own protocols. For TCRbeta analysis, collaborators shipped samples in one of three forms: frozen whole blood, isolated PBMCs, or DNA extracted from either of those sample types. The sample belongs to a study of blood T cell repertoires in COVID-19 (dated by TCRdb to the early 2020s). With respect to the entire study: Samples from collaborators originated in the United States, Italy and Spain and spanned both the acute and convalescent phases of COVID-19. The prospective study material was composed of cDNA or gDNA derived from T cells, B-cell-depleted T cells, or PBMCs. The sample metadata nearly always contained a de-identified subject ID, COVID-19 status, age in years and sex. Deeply sampled blood TCRbeta repertoires from subjects exposed to, actively infected with, or recovered from COVID-19 were included in the dataset. HLA class I and class II types, where available, came from metadata supplied by the sample provider rather than from assay-based typing. Samples were obtained from the ongoing ImmuneRACE study (first 160 participants) and from over 1,000 subjects provided by 6 global collaborators. The repertoires were released in a freely available public database intended as a resource for research on the immune response to SARS-CoV-2. General study outcomes and caveats: Clinical and demographic metadata were provided uncurated, with the amount varying by source and participant.

Including the terminal cysteine and phenylalanine, the CDR3 comprises 11 residues. The kept DNA is CDR3 alone, 33 bases in frame from the first base. V drops 7 bases and J drops 5 bases, leaving 8 bases in between. Based on the germline V gene, the CDR1 and CDR2 sequences are SNHLY and FYNNEI. The immunoSEQ Assay, a bias-controlled multiplex PCR, was used to amplify TCRbeta CDR3 regions from genomic DNA. The published analysis was carried out like this. The number of nucleated cells in each sample was estimated from the amplification of reference gene primers within the assay. To quantify the absolute abundance of each unique TCRbeta CDR3 rearrangement, sequence reads were collapsed and filtered. For each sample, productive Simpson clonality was calculated as the square root of Simpson's diversity index over productive rearrangements. TCRdb mirrors the immuneACCESS table, restricted to in-frame sequences. Some clones are absent from its copies; in checked studies, under half trace to an unresolved V gene, and the reason for the others is unknown. V, J and clone size reflect that table, while D and trimming were determined from the DNA. The sample has tens of thousands of clones on record, 75% to 90% of them singletons. The ten most abundant clones make up about an eighth of the sample.

The sample was peripheral blood. This receptor was taken from a human donor in a cohort sampled during active COVID-19. The chain is encoded by TRBV2 joined to TRBJ1-2, with the identity of the D gene unclear. Here the CDR3 is given as CASTVDYGYTF. The nucleotide sequence is given as TGTGCCAGCACAGTCGATTATGGCTACACCTTC.